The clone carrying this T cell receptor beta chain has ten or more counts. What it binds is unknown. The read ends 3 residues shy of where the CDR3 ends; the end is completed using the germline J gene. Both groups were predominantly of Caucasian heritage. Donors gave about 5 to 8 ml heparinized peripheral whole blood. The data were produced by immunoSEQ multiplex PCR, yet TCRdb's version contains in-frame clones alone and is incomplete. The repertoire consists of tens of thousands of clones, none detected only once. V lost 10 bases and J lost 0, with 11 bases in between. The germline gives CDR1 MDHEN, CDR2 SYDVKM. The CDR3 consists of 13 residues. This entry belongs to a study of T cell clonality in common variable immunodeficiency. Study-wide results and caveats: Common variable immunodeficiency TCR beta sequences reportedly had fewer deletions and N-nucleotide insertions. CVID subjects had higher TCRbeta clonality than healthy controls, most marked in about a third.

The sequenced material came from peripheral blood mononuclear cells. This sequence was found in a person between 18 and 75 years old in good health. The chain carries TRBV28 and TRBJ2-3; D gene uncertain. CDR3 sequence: CATQVPSTDTQYF. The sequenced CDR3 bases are TGTGCCACCCAGGTTCCTAGCACAGATACG.